These 14 T cell receptor beta chains originate from one sample sequenced in a study of cytomegalovirus exposure and HLA in healthy donors. The study ran its PCR with 60 Vbeta and 13 Jbeta primers. Profiling relied on immunoSEQ multiplex PCR, and the TCRdb table lists in-frame clones only, not all of them. Its table lists 150,000 or so clones. The sample consisted of PBMCs. The receptor set was obtained from a young man in good health and CMV-seronegative.

This sequence joins TRBV27 and TRBJ2-7, with D possibly being TRBD1 (5 bases). The V gene lost 3 bases and the J gene lost 6 bases, with 12 bases spanning the gap. The V gene's germline CDR1 is MNHEY and CDR2 SMNVEV (reference sequence). The CDR3 is 13 residues long. CDR3 sequence reads: CASSLQGSGEQYF. CDR3 DNA sequence: TGTGCCAGCAGTTTGCAGGGTTCTGGCGAGCAGTACTTC.

This rearrangement joins TRBV7-2 to TRBJ2-5; D is unresolved. Germline values: CDR1 SGHTA, CDR2 FQGNSA. The CDR3 consists of 15 residues. Trimming stripped 5 bases from V and 5 bases from J, with 18 bases between. CDR3 residues: CASSPRLGPRETQYF. The DNA for the CDR3 is TGTGCCAGCAGCCCCCGGCTAGGCCCTAGGGAGACCCAGTACTTC.

This rearrangement joins TRBV7-2 to TRBJ2-6; 9 nucleotides line up with TRBD1. The length of the CDR3 is 17 residues. Germline V gives CDR1 SGHTA, CDR2 FQGNSA. With V trimmed by 5 bases and J by 12 bases, 17 bases remained unmatched. The CDR3 loop is CASSPGQGRPQPRVLTF. In DNA form, the CDR3 reads TGTGCCAGCAGCCCCGGACAGGGGCGCCCCCAACCCCGCGTCCTGACTTTC.

The chain recombines TRBV30 with TRBJ1-1; D is uncertain. Deletions cut 4 bases from V and 1 base from J, with 7 bases between. Germline CDR1 is GTSNPN and CDR2 is SVGIG (reference sequence). The CDR3 runs 12 residues. CDR3 bases: TGTGCCTGGAATGCAGGGAACACTGAAGCTTTCTTT. It is translated as CAWNAGNTEAFF.

The chain joins TRBV5-4 to TRBJ1-2; 9 bases fit TRBD1. CDR1 is SGHNT and CDR2 is YYREEE in the germline V gene (reference sequence). Germline trimming cut 4 bases from V and 4 bases from J; bases unmatched to any gene: 17. This CDR3 region has 18 residues. CDR3 protein: CASSTDRGSLGPTYGYTF. The CDR3 nucleotides are TGTGCCAGCAGCACGGACAGGGGTTCTTTAGGGCCTACCTATGGCTACACCTTC.

This rearrangement joins TRBV5-1 to TRBJ1-1; D gene uncertain. This CDR3 is built from 13 residues. The ends were cut back, 8 bases at V and 2 bases at J, with 13 bases in the middle. CDR1 SGHRS and CDR2 YFSETQ come from the germline V gene. The CDR3 is CASTLGANTEAFF. For the CDR3, the DNA is TGCGCCAGTACCTTGGGCGCCAACACTGAAGCTTTCTTT.

The rearrangement joins TRBV13 to TRBJ1-2; maybe TRBD1 (5 bases). The CDR3 has 11 amino acids. Trimming left V 3 bases short and J 8 bases short, with 7 bases between. Looked up from germline, CDR1 is PRHDT and CDR2 is FYEKMQ (reference sequence). The CDR3 DNA follows: TGTGCCAGCAGCTTCGACAGAGGCTACACCTTC. This codes for CASSFDRGYTF.

This chain joins TRBV7-9 and TRBJ2-3; 10 bases are a match to TRBD2. Germline trimming cut 3 bases from V and 6 bases from J; bases unmatched to any gene: 6. Germline loops: CDR1 SEHNR, CDR2 FQNEAQ (reference sequence). The CDR3 is 15 amino acids. The CDR3 nucleotides read TGTGCCAGCAGCTTTCTAGCGGGGGTCCGGGATACGCAGTATTTT. It specifies CASSFLAGVRDTQYF.

The genes are TRBV7-6 and TRBJ2-2, with 10 positions matching TRBD2. CDR1 is SGHVS, CDR2 FNYEAQ, per germline. Trimming cost V 4 bases and J 1 base; bases outside gene matches: 0. CDR3 length equals 15 residues. The CDR3 DNA follows: TGTGCCAGCAGCTCTAGCGGGGGGAACACCGGGGAGCTGTTTTTT. It specifies CASSSSGGNTGELFF.

The chain uses TRBV9 and TRBJ2-5; 8 nucleotides agree with TRBD1. V gave up 3 bases and J gave up 4 bases; unmatched junction bases: 8. CDR3 size: 15 residues. Germline assignment: CDR1 SGDLS and CDR2 YYNGEE. CDR3 coding DNA: TGTGCCAGCAGCGCACCACAGGGGGTAGGAGAGACCCAGTACTTC. It yields the protein CASSAPQGVGETQYF.

This chain links TRBV18 with TRBJ1-5, with D possibly TRBD1 on 6 matching bases. Between the trimmed V and J ends, which lost 6 bases and 3 bases, there was a span of 18 bases. Germline-derived CDR1 and CDR2 are KGHSH and LQKENI. The CDR3 covers 16 residues. This chain's CDR3 is CASSPGGDRYNQPQHF. CDR3 DNA sequence: TGTGCCAGCTCGCCTGGCGGTGACAGGTACAATCAGCCCCAGCATTTT.

The chain combines TRBV6-5 with TRBJ1-4; D may be TRBD1 (6 bases). CDR1 is MNHEY and CDR2 is SVGAGI in the germline V gene. V was trimmed by 5 bases and J by 5 bases, leaving 15 bases between them. This CDR3 comprises 15 residues. CDR3 sequence reads: CASSGGKQENEKLFF. DNA of the CDR3: TGTGCCAGCAGTGGGGGCAAACAGGAAAATGAAAAACTGTTTTTT.

This chain links TRBV28 with TRBJ1-5; 8 bases fit TRBD1. CDR1 is MDHEN and CDR2 is SYDVKM in the germline V gene. The CDR3 is 17 amino acids. V trimming: 7 bases; J trimming: 0 bases; junction bases outside the gene matches: 11. Here the CDR3 DNA reads TGTGCCAGCATCGGGACAGGCTTCGACCATAGCAATCAGCCCCAGCATTTT. It specifies CASIGTGFDHSNQPQHF.

J is TRBJ1-4 and V is TRBV28; D not resolved. The CDR3 sequence is 14 residues long. Germline CDR1 reads MDHEN; CDR2 reads SYDVKM. V shed 6 bases and J shed 7 bases, with 15 bases lying between them. DNA of the CDR3: TGTGCCAGCAGACTCGCAGGCTTGGTTGAAAAACTGTTTTTT. It yields the protein CASRLAGLVEKLFF.